This T cell receptor beta chain stems from a study of response to subunit inactivated influenza vaccine. The sample holds a few counts of this clonotype. The antigen is unknown. CDR1 and CDR2 (germline): KGHDR, SFDVKD. With 1 base removed from V and 6 bases from J, the gap between germline ends came to 3 bases. CDR3 length: 12 amino acids. TCRdb fed the RT-PCR reads into MiXCR, producing one record per CDR3 protein. The sample holds about 150,000 distinct CDR3 sequences; about 10% are singletons and the top ten take about a third. Overall study findings and caveats: After each seasonal influenza vaccination, few new T cells are recruited, the authors suggested.

The gene calls are TRBV24-1 and TRBJ2-4, with D unclear. This clonotype was sampled from a man aged 50-75 years who received an inactivated influenza vaccine. The sample in question was CD8+ T cells sorted from PBMCs, obtained around 2 years after vaccination. CDR3 region: CATSDFGNIQYF. CDR3 bases: TGTGCCACCAGTGATTTTGGAAACATTCAGTACTTC.